Reported below is one T cell receptor beta chain. Its antigen is not known. Healthy bone marrow donors formed the donor group. These data belong to a study of cytomegalovirus exposure and HLA in healthy donors. Study conclusions and caveats: Reports described diagnosis of cytomegalovirus status by the classifier as highly specific and sensitive. A missense DCLRE1C variant was associated with V- and J-gene trimming of TCR beta chains in a later analysis, and an independent cohort replicated the association. Evidence from a later analysis indicated that most CMV-associated TCR beta chains looked HLA-restricted.

Both 60 Vbeta primers and 13 Jbeta primers went into the PCR. Profiled with immunoSEQ multiplex PCR; TCRdb holds only in-frame clones, not every one. In the table there are about 160,000 clones, roughly 80% of which are singletons. The germline V gene has CDR1 SGHTS and CDR2 YDEGEE. The V gene end was trimmed by 4 bases and the J gene end by 1 base; junction bases not matched to a gene: 8. CDR3 size: 16 residues. The chain is built from TRBV5-8 and TRBJ2-3, with 8 bases lining up with TRBD2. Sequenced material: PBMCs. This TCR came from a woman in her forties or fifties in good health and CMV-seronegative. The CDR3 DNA reads TGTGCCAGCAGCATGCGGATGACTAGCGGCACAGATACGCAGTATTTT. It is translated as CASSMRMTSGTDTQYF.